Listed here are 18 T cell receptor beta chains from one sample, sequenced in a study of T-cell memory formation after mild COVID-19. TCRdb passed the 5' RACE reads through MiXCR, listing each CDR3 protein once. The sample has about 150,000 distinct CDR3 sequences, roughly a third seen once. Sequencing was carried out using PBMCs or a T cell subset sorted from them (not recorded which). The origin of the receptors is an adult woman who had mild COVID-19 (a few samples of this study predate the infection). Cell type and time point are not known.

The table lists this clonotype with a few counts. This sequence joins TRBV13 and TRBJ1-2; possible D gene TRBD1, 5 bases. Germline CDR1 reads PRHDT; CDR2 reads FYEKMQ (reference sequence). The CDR3 contains 14 residues. The germline V and J ends were trimmed by 4 bases and 7 bases, with 16 bases remaining between them. The CDR3 is CASSSRQSPGGYTF. The CDR3, as DNA: TGTGCCAGCAGCTCAAGACAGTCCCCGGGTGGCTACACCTTC.

V gene TRBV7-6 combines with J gene TRBJ2-1; D is possibly TRBD2 (6 bases). Germline CDR1 SGHVS, CDR2 FNYEAQ. V was shortened by 2 bases and J by 6 bases, with 14 bases between the two germline ends. This CDR3 is built from 15 residues. The CDR3 nucleotides read TGTGCCAGCAGCTTAAGGCGGGGCCCAGGCAATGAGCAGTTCTTC. As protein: CASSLRRGPGNEQFF. The entire variable domain, with the rest obtained from reference TRBV7-6 and TRBJ2-1, is as follows: GAGVSQSPRYKVTKRGQDVALRCDPISGHVSLYWYRQALGQGPEFLTYFNYEAQQDKSGLPNDRFSAERPEGSISTLTIQRTEQRDSAMYRCASSLRRGPGNEQFFGPGTRLTVL.

The chain links TRBV2 to TRBJ1-1; TRBD1 agrees at 7 bases. This CDR3 contains 15 residues. Trimming cost V 2 bases and J 4 bases; bases outside gene matches: 7. Germline CDR1 SNHLY, CDR2 FYNNEI. DNA for the CDR3: TGTGCCAGCAGTGAAATAAGACAGGGTAGCACTGAAGCTTTCTTT. It yields the protein CASSEIRQGSTEAFF.

The V gene is TRBV6-5, the J gene TRBJ2-6, with 7 bases that match TRBD2. The germline gives CDR1 MNHEY, CDR2 SVGAGI. Trimming took 4 bases from V and 2 from J; bases not matched to a gene: 2. CDR3 length: 15 amino acids. Written as DNA, the CDR3 is TGTGCCAGCAGTTTCGGGGGGACTGGGGCCAACGTCCTGACTTTC. Translation: CASSFGGTGANVLTF.

CDR3 protein: CASSEEFGGAGEQYF. The DNA of the CDR3 is TGTGCCAGCAGTGAAGAATTCGGGGGCGCGGGGGAGCAGTACTTC. This chain joins TRBV6-1 and TRBJ2-7; tentatively, D is TRBD1 or TRBD2 (6 bases each). Germline V gene sequence: CDR1 MNHNS, CDR2 SASEGT. The CDR3 extends over 15 amino acids. Trimming removed 1 base from V and 7 bases from J, with 17 bases in between.

This clonotype was seen only a few times. V gene TRBV12-3 or TRBV12-4 combines with J gene TRBJ2-1; the match to TRBD2 covers 8 bases. This CDR3 has 15 amino acids. Trimming took 1 base from V and 4 from J; bases not matched to a gene: 3. CDR3 amino acids: CASSLVASGYNEQFF. For the CDR3, the DNA is TGTGCCAGCAGTTTAGTAGCTAGCGGGTACAATGAGCAGTTCTTC.

This clonotype was counted at least ten times. The rearrangement links TRBV7-9 to TRBJ1-1, with 7 bases fitting TRBD1. This CDR3 is built from 15 residues. Per the germline V gene, CDR1 is SEHNR and CDR2 is FQNEAQ (reference sequence). Germline trimming cut 4 bases from V and 1 base from J; bases unmatched to any gene: 6. In DNA form, the CDR3 reads TGTGCCAGCAGCTACGACAGGGATCGGAACACTGAAGCTTTCTTT. Protein sequence: CASSYDRDRNTEAFF.

This clonotype was recorded a few times. This chain links TRBV9 with TRBJ2-7; D is unresolved. Per germline, CDR1 SGDLS and CDR2 YYNGEE. This CDR3 has 14 residues. V gave up 6 bases and J gave up 0 bases, with 13 bases separating them. CDR3 in DNA: TGTGCCAGCATTCTAATTGGAACCTCCTACGAGCAGTACTTC. It codes for CASILIGTSYEQYF.

This clonotype showed up just a few times. The chain carries TRBV6-2 or TRBV6-3 and TRBJ2-7, with a tentative D call TRBD1 (6 bases). Trimming removed 6 bases at V and 2 bases at J, with 14 bases between. The CDR3 runs 14 residues. From germline, CDR1 is MNHEY and CDR2 SVGEGT. CDR3 nucleotide sequence: TGTGCCAGCAGCCCAGGGGCCGATACCTACGAGCAGTACTTC. The encoded protein is CASSPGADTYEQYF.

Only a few counts were recorded for this clonotype. The genes are TRBV7-9 and TRBJ2-1; no reliable D call. CDR3 length equals 8 residues. Germline CDR1 SEHNR, CDR2 FQNEAQ (reference sequence). The CDR3 loop reads CGVNEQFF. CDR3 bases: TGTGGAGTGAATGAGCAGTTCTTC. The variable domain in full, completed from reference TRBV7-9 and TRBJ2-1, reads DTGVSQNPRHKITKRGQNVTFRCDPISEHNRLYWYRQTLGQGPEFLTYFQNEAQLEKSRLLSDRFSAERPKGSFSTLEIQRTEQGDSAMYLCGVNEQFFGPGTRLTVL.

V is TRBV7-9 and J is TRBJ2-1, with 13 bases aligning to TRBD2. With 6 bases clipped from V and 9 bases from J, the junction kept 8 bases outside the gene matches. The germline V gene encodes CDR1 SEHNR and CDR2 FQNEAQ (reference sequence). The CDR3 totals 15 residues. The CDR3 region has the DNA TGTGCCAGCAGTTCCACTAGCGGGAGGGCCCTTGAGCAGTTCTTC. Protein: CASSSTSGRALEQFF.

The rearrangement links TRBV6-2 or TRBV6-3 to TRBJ2-7, with D tentatively TRBD2 (6 bases). Germline V CDR1 and CDR2: MNHEY, SVGEGT. Trimming removed 6 bases at V and 0 bases at J, with 9 bases between. This CDR3 has 13 residues. Here the CDR3 reads CASRRDASYEQYF. CDR3 coding DNA: TGTGCCAGCAGGCGGGACGCCTCCTACGAGCAGTACTTC.

This clonotype was observed a few times. The rearrangement joins TRBV3-1 to TRBJ2-1; no clear D gene. The CDR3 covers 12 residues. Germline values: CDR1 LGHDT, CDR2 YNNKEL (reference sequence). The V gene lost 1 base and the J gene lost 4 bases, with 2 bases spanning the gap. The CDR3 nucleotides are TGTGCCAGCAGCCAAGGGTACAATGAGCAGTTCTTC. Its translation: CASSQGYNEQFF.

The V call is TRBV7-9, the J call TRBJ2-1; D assignment may be TRBD1 or TRBD2 (5 bases each). Trimming left V 4 bases short and J 12 bases short, with 19 bases between. The CDR3 runs to 14 residues. CDR1 and CDR2 (germline): SEHNR, FQNEAQ (reference sequence). CDR3 loop: CASSSQGGQGWQFF. The CDR3 DNA is TGTGCCAGCAGCTCCCAAGGCGGGCAGGGTTGGCAGTTCTTC.

The chain carries TRBV9 and TRBJ1-2; TRBD1 matches 7 bases. V lost 0 bases and J lost 4; bases outside the gene matches: 6. The CDR3 has 15 amino acids. CDR1 is SGDLS, CDR2 YYNGEE, per germline. This chain's CDR3 is CASSVGGGVSYGYTF. CDR3 bases: TGTGCCAGCAGCGTAGGAGGGGGCGTATCCTATGGCTACACCTTC.

The DNA of the CDR3 is TGTGCCAGCAGCTACCCAAGCGGGGCCACAGATACGCAGTATTTT. Amino acids: CASSYPSGATDTQYF. The rearrangement links TRBV5-5 to TRBJ2-3; 7 nucleotides agree with TRBD2. Germline loops: CDR1 SGHKS, CDR2 YYEKEE (reference sequence). Losses at the gene ends were 3 bases for V and 2 bases for J; bases not matched to a gene: 6. The CDR3 has 15 amino acids.

The CDR3 sequence: CASSQGPVRDTQYF. CDR3 DNA sequence: TGCGCCAGCAGCCAGGGCCCGGTGAGAGATACGCAGTATTTT. The chain recombines TRBV5-1 with TRBJ2-3, with a tentative D call TRBD1 (5 bases). The CDR3 sequence is 14 residues long. The ends were cut back, 4 bases at V and 5 bases at J, with 14 bases in the middle. Germline assignment: CDR1 SGHRS and CDR2 YFSETQ.

This clonotype turned up a few times. The chain joins TRBV9 to TRBJ2-7, with D possibly matching TRBD2 (5 bases). Trimming took 4 bases from V and 0 from J, leaving 14 bases between them. The CDR3 covers 15 residues. Germline loops: CDR1 SGDLS, CDR2 YYNGEE. The CDR3, as DNA: TGTGCCAGCAGCCAAACGCCTGGGAGCTCCTACGAGCAGTACTTC. Translated: CASSQTPGSSYEQYF. The full variable domain, completed using reference TRBV9 and TRBJ2-7, is DSGVTQTPKHLITATGQRVTLRCSPRSGDLSVYWYQQSLDQGLQFLIQYYNGEERAKGNILERFSAQQFPDLHSELNLSSLELGDSALYFCASSQTPGSSYEQYFGPGTRLTVT.